Here is one T cell receptor (beta chain) with its context. The treatment denotes: 15 to 20 received Ad26.COV2.S at low or high dose, single or two shots; about 5 received placebo; per-sample allocation not given. Repertoires come from day 63 after the first vaccine or placebo injection. These data originate in a study of Ad26.COV2.S vaccination and SARS-CoV-2 variants. V lost 8 bases to trimming and J lost 2 bases, with 20 bases between them. The CDR3 spans 16 residues. CDR1 and CDR2 (germline): MDHEN, SYDVKM. Clones were sequenced by immunoSEQ multiplex PCR, and TCRdb holds only the in-frame ones, with some missing. The sample lists about 400,000 clones; more than 75% were seen once.

This chain uses TRBV28 with TRBJ2-3; TRBD2 might be the D (7 bases). The sequencing here drew on peripheral blood, taken in a trial of Ad26.COV2.S vaccine versus placebo. The sequence was collected from a person aged 18-60 years who received the Ad26.COV2.S COVID-19 vaccine or a placebo. For the CDR3, the DNA is TGTGCCAGCGGCACCCTGGGGGCGGGGGTCACAGATACGCAGTATTTT. This encodes CASGTLGAGVTDTQYF.